Below, 20 T cell receptor beta chains from the same sample are listed, as sequenced in a study of blood T cells in healthy people across ages (dated by TCRdb to 2014 to 2015). The method was 5' RACE. Sequencing was carried out with an Illumina HiSeq 2500. The second PCR ran for about 7 to 11 cycles and used a J-beta primer mix along with a sample-barcoded 5' primer. TCRdb itself trimmed the public reads at Q25 with fastp, ran MiXCR and retained productive beta chains. Each CDR3 protein gets just one entry, which takes the most common genes and DNA from the rows behind it. The sample records under 1 million distinct CDR3 sequences, roughly 44% of which are singletons. Roughly 18% of the sample comes from the top ten. What was sequenced was blood. The origin of the receptors is a man aged 55 to 70 in good health.

The chain links TRBV29-1 to TRBJ2-7; 8 bases fit TRBD2. V shed 8 bases, J shed 0 bases, and the junction held 6 bases outside the gene matches. This CDR3 has 13 amino acids. Germline values: CDR1 SQVTM, CDR2 ANQGSEA. The CDR3 loop is CSSIAGSSYEQYF. The CDR3 region has the DNA TGCAGCTCCATAGCGGGGTCCTCCTACGAGCAGTACTTC.

CDR3 coding DNA: TGTGCCAGCAGCTTAGACTTCCTGGGCTACGAGCAGTACTTC. This sequence encodes CASSLDFLGYEQYF. The chain is built from TRBV7-2 and TRBJ2-7; D is undetermined. With 1 base removed from V and 3 bases from J, the gap between germline ends came to 10 bases. This CDR3 has 14 residues. Germline values: CDR1 SGHTA, CDR2 FQGNSA. The variable domain in full, with the rest retrieved from reference TRBV7-2 and TRBJ2-7, is GAGVSQSPSNKVTEKGKDVELRCDPISGHTALYWYRQSLGQGLEFLIYFQGNSAPDKSGLPSDRFSAERTGGSVSTLTIQRTQQEDSAVYLCASSLDFLGYEQYFGPGTRLTVT.

This rearrangement joins TRBV10-2 to TRBJ2-5, with TRBD2 matching over 8 bases. V lost 7 bases and J lost 11; bases outside the gene matches: 18. The CDR3 length is 15 residues. CDR1 WSHSY and CDR2 SAAADI come from the germline V gene. CDR3 sequence: CASMGSSGDYNEQYF. The CDR3 bases are TGCGCCAGCATGGGGAGTAGCGGGGACTACAATGAGCAGTACTTC.

The V and J genes are TRBV5-6 and TRBJ2-3, with 14 bases aligning to TRBD2. The CDR3 length is 15 residues. V shed 4 bases, J shed 7 bases, and the junction held 5 bases outside the gene matches. CDR1 and CDR2 (germline): SGHDT, YYEEEE. The CDR3 nucleotides are TGTGCCAGCAGCCCTGGACTAGCGGGGGGCAATACGCAGTATTTT. It encodes CASSPGLAGGNTQYF.

The chain couples TRBV7-2 to TRBJ2-3; D perhaps matches TRBD2 (6 bases). Germline CDR1 SGHTA, CDR2 FQGNSA. The CDR3 has 15 amino acids. Trimming pared 5 bases from V and 8 bases from J, leaving 20 bases between. DNA for the CDR3: TGTGCCAGCAGCCCAGGCGAGGGGCGGGGAGGTACGCAGTATTTT. It is translated as CASSPGEGRGGTQYF.

The CDR3 region is CASSDPKPRIGTQYF. CDR3 coding DNA: TGTGCCAGCAGTGACCCGAAGCCGCGGATTGGTACGCAGTATTTT. The J gene is TRBJ2-3, the V gene TRBV6-4; D not resolved. The CDR3 loop spans 15 amino acids. The V and J ends lost 2 bases and 8 bases respectively, with 17 bases between them. Germline V CDR1 and CDR2: MRHNA, SNTAGT.

V gene TRBV20-1 combines with J gene TRBJ1-6, with 7 nucleotides matching TRBD1. Trimming cost V 3 bases and J 9 bases; bases outside gene matches: 17. Per germline, CDR1 DFQATT and CDR2 SNEGSKA (reference sequence). There are 17 residues in the CDR3. The CDR3 spells CSASGKEEGASGSPLHF. The CDR3 nucleotides are TGCAGTGCTAGCGGGAAGGAGGAGGGGGCGAGTGGTTCACCCCTCCACTTT.

This clonotype has more than one count but fewer than ten. The chain employs TRBV30 and TRBJ2-7, with 10 bases identical to TRBD1. Germline lookup yields CDR1 GTSNPN and CDR2 SVGIG (reference sequence). The length of the CDR3 is 13 residues. J gave up 4 bases and V 3 bases, and 3 bases lay outside the gene matches. The CDR3 reads CAWRTGGWYEQYF. CDR3 nucleotide sequence: TGTGCCTGGAGGACAGGGGGCTGGTACGAGCAGTACTTC.

There are a few counts of this clonotype. This chain joins TRBV6-2 or TRBV6-3 and TRBJ2-5, with a possible D match to TRBD1 (6 bases). The end of the DNA aligns better with TRBJ2-7, so the J call may be wrong. Germline CDR1 and CDR2: MNHEY and SVGEGT. The CDR3 spans 14 residues. CDR3 nucleotides: TGTGCCAGCAGTTCATTGGACAGAACCTACGAGCAGTACTTC. Translation gives CASSSLDRTYEQYF.

A few counts support this clonotype. The chain employs TRBV5-1 and TRBJ2-3, with D uncertain. This CDR3 spans 13 amino acids. V lost 2 bases and J 0 bases, leaving 4 bases between the germline ends. CDR1 is SGHRS, CDR2 YFSETQ, per germline. The CDR3 sequence is CASSFRSTDTQYF. DNA for the CDR3: TGCGCCAGCAGCTTTCGGAGCACAGATACGCAGTATTTT.

Only one count was recorded for this clonotype. CDR3 protein: CSAIGSESGANVLTF. Here the CDR3 DNA reads TGCAGTGCTATAGGGTCGGAATCTGGGGCCAACGTCCTGACTTTC. The chain couples TRBV20-1 to TRBJ2-6; D uncertain. Germline V lookup: CDR1 DFQATT, CDR2 SNEGSKA (reference sequence). Between the trimmed V and J ends, which lost 4 bases and 1 base, there was a span of 11 bases. The CDR3 is 15 residues long.

The sample holds many counts of this clonotype. The V and J genes are TRBV5-1 and TRBJ2-7; TRBD1 matches at 9 bases. Germline values: CDR1 SGHRS, CDR2 YFSETQ. V lost 3 bases and J lost 6; bases outside the gene matches: 4. The CDR3 has 13 amino acids. CDR3 coding DNA: TGCGCCAGCAGCTCCGGACAGGGGTCCGAGCAGTACTTC. It specifies CASSSGQGSEQYF.

The rearrangement joins TRBV20-1 to TRBJ2-6; TRBD1 matches at 8 bases. With 3 bases clipped from V and 7 bases from J, the junction kept 2 bases outside the gene matches. The CDR3 has 13 residues. The germline CDR1 and CDR2 sequences are DFQATT and SNEGSKA (reference sequence). The CDR3 is CSARDRVANVLTF. In DNA form, the CDR3 reads TGCAGTGCTAGGGACAGGGTAGCCAACGTCCTGACTTTC.

The V gene is TRBV9, the J gene TRBJ2-3; D perhaps matches TRBD2 (7 bases). Germline CDR1 is SGDLS and CDR2 is YYNGEE. This CDR3 contains 16 residues. The V gene lost 7 bases and the J gene lost 3 bases, with 21 bases spanning the gap. This chain's CDR3 is CASGRGRGGQTDTQYF. The CDR3 DNA sequence: TGTGCCAGCGGTCGAGGTAGGGGGGGGCAGACAGATACGCAGTATTTT.

V gene TRBV6-1 combines with J gene TRBJ2-3, with 9 bases that match TRBD2. This CDR3 contains 15 residues. The J segment lost 1 base and the V segment lost 4 bases, leaving 3 bases of the junction unmatched. In germline, CDR1 is MNHNS, CDR2 SASEGT. The DNA for the CDR3 is TGTGCCAGCAGTGGGCTAGCGGGACGCACAGATACGCAGTATTTT. Residues: CASSGLAGRTDTQYF.

J is TRBJ1-5 and V is TRBV7-2; 7 bases align to TRBD1. Germline CDR1 and CDR2: SGHTA and FQGNSA. The ends lost 2 bases at V and 1 base at J; junction bases unmatched: 5. The CDR3 is made up of 16 amino acids. Here the CDR3 reads CASSLNQQGSNQPQHF. The CDR3 DNA reads TGTGCCAGCAGCTTAAATCAACAGGGGAGCAATCAGCCCCAGCATTTT.

This clonotype was observed a handful of times. The rearrangement joins TRBV6-2 or TRBV6-3 to TRBJ1-2; unclear D gene. V was pared by 4 bases and J by 8 bases, with 8 bases between. This CDR3 is built from 11 residues. In germline, CDR1 is MNHEY, CDR2 SVGEGT. The CDR3 region has the DNA TGTGCCAGCAGTTGGATTAGCGGCTACACCTTC. This encodes CASSWISGYTF.

As regards this clonotype: A much larger clone differs from this one at a single base, so this may be a read error. This chain uses TRBV3-1 with TRBJ2-1; tentatively, D is TRBD1 (5 bases). The length of the CDR3 is 13 residues. Germline V CDR1 and CDR2: LGHDT, YNNKEL (reference sequence). CDR3 in DNA: TGTGTCAGCAGCCAAGATCAGGGTAGGCGGCAGTTCTTC. This encodes CVSSQDQGRRQFF.

The chain joins TRBV12-3 or TRBV12-4 to TRBJ2-2, with a tentative D call TRBD1 (5 bases). V was trimmed by 6 bases and J by 5 bases, leaving 7 bases between them. CDR3 length: 12 amino acids. The CDR3 coding sequence is TGTGCCAGCAGCGACAGAACCGGGGAGCTGTTTTTT. Its protein is CASSDRTGELFF.

This clonotype has a handful of counts. This chain links TRBV9 with TRBJ2-1, with D unclear. This CDR3 is 15 amino acids long. Trimming pared 0 bases from V and 1 base from J, leaving 8 bases between. From germline, CDR1 is SGDLS and CDR2 YYNGEE. The CDR3 reads CASSVEWGSYNEQFF. For the CDR3, the DNA is TGTGCCAGCAGCGTAGAGTGGGGATCCTACAATGAGCAGTTCTTC.